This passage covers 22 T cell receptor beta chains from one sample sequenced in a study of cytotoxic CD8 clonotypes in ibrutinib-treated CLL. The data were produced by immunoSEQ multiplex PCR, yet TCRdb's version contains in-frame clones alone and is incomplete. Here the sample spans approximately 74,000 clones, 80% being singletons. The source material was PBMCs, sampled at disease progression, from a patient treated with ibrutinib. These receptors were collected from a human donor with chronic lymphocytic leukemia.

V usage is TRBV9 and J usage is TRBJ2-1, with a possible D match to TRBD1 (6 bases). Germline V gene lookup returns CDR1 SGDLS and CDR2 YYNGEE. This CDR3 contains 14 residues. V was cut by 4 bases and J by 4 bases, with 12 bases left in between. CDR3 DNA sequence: TGTGCCAGCAGCCTATTGGACAGTTACAATGAGCAGTTCTTC. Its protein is CASSLLDSYNEQFF.

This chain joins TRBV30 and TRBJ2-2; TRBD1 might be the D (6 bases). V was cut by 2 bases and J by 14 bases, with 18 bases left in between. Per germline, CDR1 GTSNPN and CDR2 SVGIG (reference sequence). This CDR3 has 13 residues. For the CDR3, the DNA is TGTGCCTGGAGTAAAGTTTATCCAGGGGCCCTGTTTTTT. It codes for CAWSKVYPGALFF.

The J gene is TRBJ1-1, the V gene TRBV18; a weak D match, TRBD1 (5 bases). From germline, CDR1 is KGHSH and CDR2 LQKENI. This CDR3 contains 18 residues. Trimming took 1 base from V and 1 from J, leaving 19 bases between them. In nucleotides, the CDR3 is TGTGCCAGCTCACCACTGGATTACCCCGGGAGGGGGAACACTGAAGCTTTCTTT. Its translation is CASSPLDYPGRGNTEAFF.

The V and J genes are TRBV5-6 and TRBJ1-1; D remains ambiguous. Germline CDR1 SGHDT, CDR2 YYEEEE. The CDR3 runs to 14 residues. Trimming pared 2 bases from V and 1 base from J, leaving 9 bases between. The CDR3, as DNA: TGTGCCAGCAGCTTCTCCTGGGGGAACACTGAAGCTTTCTTT. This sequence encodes CASSFSWGNTEAFF.

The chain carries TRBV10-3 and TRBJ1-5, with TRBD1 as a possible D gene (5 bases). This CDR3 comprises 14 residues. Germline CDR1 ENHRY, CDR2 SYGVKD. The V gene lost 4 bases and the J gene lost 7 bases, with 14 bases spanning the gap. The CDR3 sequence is CAISGPQGNQPQHF. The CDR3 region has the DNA TGTGCCATCAGTGGCCCGCAGGGAAACCAGCCCCAGCATTTT.

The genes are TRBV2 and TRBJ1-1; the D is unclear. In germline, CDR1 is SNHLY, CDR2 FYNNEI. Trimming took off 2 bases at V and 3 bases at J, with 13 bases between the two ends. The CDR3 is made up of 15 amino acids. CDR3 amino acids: CASSERSDGYTEAFF. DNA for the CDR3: TGTGCCAGCAGTGAAAGGTCGGACGGCTACACTGAAGCTTTCTTT.

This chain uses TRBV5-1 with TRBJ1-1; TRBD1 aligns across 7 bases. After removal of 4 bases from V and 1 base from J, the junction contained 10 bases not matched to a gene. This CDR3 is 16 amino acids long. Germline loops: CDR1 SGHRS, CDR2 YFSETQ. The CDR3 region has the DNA TGCGCCAGCAGCCGAGGTTCCACAGGGGCGAACACTGAAGCTTTCTTT. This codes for CASSRGSTGANTEAFF.

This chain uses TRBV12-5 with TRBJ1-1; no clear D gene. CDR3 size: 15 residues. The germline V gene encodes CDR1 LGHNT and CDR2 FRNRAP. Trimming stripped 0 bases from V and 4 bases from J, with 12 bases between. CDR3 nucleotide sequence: TGTGCTAGTGGTTTGGTAGCCCGGCCCCCCACTGAAGCTTTCTTT. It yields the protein CASGLVARPPTEAFF.

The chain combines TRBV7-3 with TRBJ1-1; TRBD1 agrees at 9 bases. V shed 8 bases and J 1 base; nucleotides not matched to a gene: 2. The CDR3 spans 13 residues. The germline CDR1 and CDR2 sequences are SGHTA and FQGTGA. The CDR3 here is CASGQGPNTEAFF. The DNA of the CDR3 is TGTGCCAGCGGACAGGGGCCGAACACTGAAGCTTTCTTT.

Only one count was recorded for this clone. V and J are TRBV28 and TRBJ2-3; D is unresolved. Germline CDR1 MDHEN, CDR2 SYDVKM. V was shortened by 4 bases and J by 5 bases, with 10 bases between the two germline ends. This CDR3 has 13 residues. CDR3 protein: CASSSPPGDTQYF. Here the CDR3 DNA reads TGTGCCAGCAGTTCGCCCCCCGGAGATACGCAGTATTTT.

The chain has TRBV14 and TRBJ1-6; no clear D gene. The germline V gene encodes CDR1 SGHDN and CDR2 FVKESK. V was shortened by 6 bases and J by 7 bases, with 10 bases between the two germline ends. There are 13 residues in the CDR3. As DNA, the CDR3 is TGTGCCAGCAGGATGTGGTGGAATTCACCCCTCCACTTT. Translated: CASRMWWNSPLHF. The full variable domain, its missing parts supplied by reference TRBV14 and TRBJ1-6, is EAGVTQFPSHSVIEKGQTVTLRCDPISGHDNLYWYRRVMGKEIKFLLHFVKESKQDESGMPNNRFLAERTGGTYSTLKVQPAELEDSGVYFCASRMWWNSPLHFGNGTRLTVT.

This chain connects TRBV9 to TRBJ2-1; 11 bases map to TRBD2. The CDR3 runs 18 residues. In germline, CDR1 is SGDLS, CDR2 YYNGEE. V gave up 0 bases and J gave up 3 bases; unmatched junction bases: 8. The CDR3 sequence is CASSVGYTGTSGYNEQFF. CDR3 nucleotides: TGTGCCAGCAGCGTAGGGTATACCGGGACTAGCGGCTACAATGAGCAGTTCTTC. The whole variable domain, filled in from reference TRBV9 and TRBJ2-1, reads DSGVTQTPKHLITATGQRVTLRCSPRSGDLSVYWYQQSLDQGLQFLIQYYNGEERAKGNILERFSAQQFPDLHSELNLSSLELGDSALYFCASSVGYTGTSGYNEQFFGPGTRLTVL.

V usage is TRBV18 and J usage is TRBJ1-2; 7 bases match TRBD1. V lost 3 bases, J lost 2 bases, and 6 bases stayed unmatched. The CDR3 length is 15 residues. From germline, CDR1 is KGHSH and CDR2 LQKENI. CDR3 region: CASSPGGGPNYGYTF. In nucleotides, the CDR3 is TGTGCCAGCTCACCGGGAGGGGGCCCCAACTATGGCTACACCTTC.

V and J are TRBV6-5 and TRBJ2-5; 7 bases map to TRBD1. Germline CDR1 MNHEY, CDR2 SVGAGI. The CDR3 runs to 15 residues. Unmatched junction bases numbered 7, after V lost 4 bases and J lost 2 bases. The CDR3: CASSWYRGHQETQYF. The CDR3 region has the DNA TGTGCCAGCAGTTGGTACAGGGGACATCAAGAGACCCAGTACTTC.

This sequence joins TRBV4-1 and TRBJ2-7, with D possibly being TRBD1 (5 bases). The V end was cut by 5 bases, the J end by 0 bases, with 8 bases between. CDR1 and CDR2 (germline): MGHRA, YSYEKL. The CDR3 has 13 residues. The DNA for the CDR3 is TGCGCCAGCAGCACCCAGGGCTCCTACGAGCAGTACTTC. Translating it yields CASSTQGSYEQYF.

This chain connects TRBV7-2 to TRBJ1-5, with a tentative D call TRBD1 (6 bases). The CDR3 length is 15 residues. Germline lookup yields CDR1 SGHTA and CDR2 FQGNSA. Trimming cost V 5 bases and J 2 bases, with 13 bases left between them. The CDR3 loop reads CASSKAYRGNQPQHF. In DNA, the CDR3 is TGTGCCAGCAGCAAAGCATACAGGGGCAATCAGCCCCAGCATTTT.

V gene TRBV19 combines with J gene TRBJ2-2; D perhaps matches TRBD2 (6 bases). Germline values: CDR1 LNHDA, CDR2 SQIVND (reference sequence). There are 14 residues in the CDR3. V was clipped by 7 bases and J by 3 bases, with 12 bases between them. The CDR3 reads CASKLARYTGELFF. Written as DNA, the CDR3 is TGTGCCAGTAAACTAGCTCGGTACACCGGGGAGCTGTTTTTT.

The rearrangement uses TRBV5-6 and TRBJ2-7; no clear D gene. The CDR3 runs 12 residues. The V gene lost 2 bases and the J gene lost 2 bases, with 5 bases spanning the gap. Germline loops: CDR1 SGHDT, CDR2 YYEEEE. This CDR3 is CASSFDPYEQYF. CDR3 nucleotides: TGTGCCAGCAGCTTTGACCCCTACGAGCAGTACTTC.

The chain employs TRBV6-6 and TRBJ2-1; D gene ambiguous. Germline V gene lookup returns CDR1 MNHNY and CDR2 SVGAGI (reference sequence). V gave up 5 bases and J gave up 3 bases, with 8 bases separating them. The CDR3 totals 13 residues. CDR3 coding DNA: TGTGCCAGCAGTAGAAAACTCTACAATGAGCAGTTCTTC. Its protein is CASSRKLYNEQFF.

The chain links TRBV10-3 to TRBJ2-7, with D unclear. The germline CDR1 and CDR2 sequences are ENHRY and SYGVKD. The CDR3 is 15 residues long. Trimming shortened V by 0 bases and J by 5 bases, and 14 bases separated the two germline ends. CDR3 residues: CAISESLPRSHEQYF. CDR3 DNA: TGTGCCATCAGTGAGTCCCTCCCCAGGTCCCACGAGCAGTACTTC.

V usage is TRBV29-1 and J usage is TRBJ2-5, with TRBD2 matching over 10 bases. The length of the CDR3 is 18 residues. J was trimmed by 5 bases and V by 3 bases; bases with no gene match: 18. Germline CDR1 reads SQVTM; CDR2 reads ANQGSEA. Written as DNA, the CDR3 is TGCAGCGTTGACGGGGGAACCAGCGGGAGGGCCATGAGGGAGACCCAGTACTTC. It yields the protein CSVDGGTSGRAMRETQYF.

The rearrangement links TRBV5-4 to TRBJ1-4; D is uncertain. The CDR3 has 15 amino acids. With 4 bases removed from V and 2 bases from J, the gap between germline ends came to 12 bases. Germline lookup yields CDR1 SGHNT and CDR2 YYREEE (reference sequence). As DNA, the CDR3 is TGTGCCAGCAGCCTTATGACACCTACTAATGAAAAACTGTTTTTT. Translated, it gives CASSLMTPTNEKLFF.